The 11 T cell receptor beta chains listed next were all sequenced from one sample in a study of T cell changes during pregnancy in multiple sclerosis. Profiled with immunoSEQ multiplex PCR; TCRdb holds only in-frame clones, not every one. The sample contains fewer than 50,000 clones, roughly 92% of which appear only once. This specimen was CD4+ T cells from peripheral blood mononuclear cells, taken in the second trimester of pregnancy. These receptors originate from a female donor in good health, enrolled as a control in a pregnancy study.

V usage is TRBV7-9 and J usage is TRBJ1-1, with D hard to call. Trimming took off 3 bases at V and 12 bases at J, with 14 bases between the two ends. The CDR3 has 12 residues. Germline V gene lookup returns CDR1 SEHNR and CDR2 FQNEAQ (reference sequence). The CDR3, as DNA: TGTGCCAGCAGCTTCCCGGACTCCTCGTCTTTCTTT. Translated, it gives CASSFPDSSSFF.

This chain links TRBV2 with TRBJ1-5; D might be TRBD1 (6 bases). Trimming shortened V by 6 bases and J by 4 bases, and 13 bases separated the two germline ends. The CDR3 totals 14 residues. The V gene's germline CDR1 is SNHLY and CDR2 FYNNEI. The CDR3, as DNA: TGTGCCAGCAGGGCCGGGACACATAATCAGCCCCAGCATTTT. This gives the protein CASRAGTHNQPQHF.

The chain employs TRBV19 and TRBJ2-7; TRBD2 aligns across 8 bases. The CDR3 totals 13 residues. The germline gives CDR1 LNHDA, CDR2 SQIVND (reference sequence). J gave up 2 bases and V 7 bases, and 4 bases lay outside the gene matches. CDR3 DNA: TGTGCCAGTAAACGTAGCGGGGCCTACGAGCAGTACTTC. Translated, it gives CASKRSGAYEQYF.

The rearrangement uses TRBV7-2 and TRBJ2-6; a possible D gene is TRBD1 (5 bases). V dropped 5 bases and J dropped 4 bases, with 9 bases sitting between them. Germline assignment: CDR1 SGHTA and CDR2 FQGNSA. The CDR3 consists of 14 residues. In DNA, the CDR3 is TGTGCCAGCAGCGCAGGGCCCGGGGCCAACGTCCTGACTTTC. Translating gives CASSAGPGANVLTF.

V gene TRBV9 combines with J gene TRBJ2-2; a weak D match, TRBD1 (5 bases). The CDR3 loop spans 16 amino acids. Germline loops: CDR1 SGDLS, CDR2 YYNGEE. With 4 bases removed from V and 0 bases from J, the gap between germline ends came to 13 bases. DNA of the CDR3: TGTGCCAGCAGCTCGCGGACACGCGCGAACACCGGGGAGCTGTTTTTT. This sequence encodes CASSSRTRANTGELFF.

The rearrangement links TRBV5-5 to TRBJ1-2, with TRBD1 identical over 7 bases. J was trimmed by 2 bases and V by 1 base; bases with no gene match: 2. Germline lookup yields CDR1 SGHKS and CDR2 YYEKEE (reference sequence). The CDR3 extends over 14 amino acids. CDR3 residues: CASSLQGQNYGYTF. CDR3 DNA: TGTGCCAGCAGCTTGCAGGGACAGAACTATGGCTACACCTTC.

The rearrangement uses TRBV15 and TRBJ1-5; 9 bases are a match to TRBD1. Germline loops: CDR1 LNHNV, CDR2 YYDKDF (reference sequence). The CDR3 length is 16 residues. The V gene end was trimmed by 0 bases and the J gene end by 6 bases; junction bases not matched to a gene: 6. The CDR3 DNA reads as TGTGCCACCAGCAGAGAGGGACAGGGTTCGGCTCAGCCCCAGCATTTT. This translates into CATSREGQGSAQPQHF.

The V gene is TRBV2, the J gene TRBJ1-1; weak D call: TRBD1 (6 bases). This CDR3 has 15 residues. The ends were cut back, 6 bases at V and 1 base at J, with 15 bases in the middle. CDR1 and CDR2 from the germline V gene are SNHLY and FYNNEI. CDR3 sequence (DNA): TGTGCCAGCAGACCGCCCGACAGGACGAACACTGAAGCTTTCTTT. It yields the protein CASRPPDRTNTEAFF.

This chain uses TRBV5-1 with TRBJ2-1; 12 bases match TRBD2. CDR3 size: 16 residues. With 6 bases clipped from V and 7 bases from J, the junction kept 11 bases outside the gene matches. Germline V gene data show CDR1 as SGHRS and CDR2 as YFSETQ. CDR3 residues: CASTPLLAGGRNEQFF. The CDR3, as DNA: TGCGCCAGCACCCCATTACTAGCGGGGGGAAGAAATGAGCAGTTCTTC.

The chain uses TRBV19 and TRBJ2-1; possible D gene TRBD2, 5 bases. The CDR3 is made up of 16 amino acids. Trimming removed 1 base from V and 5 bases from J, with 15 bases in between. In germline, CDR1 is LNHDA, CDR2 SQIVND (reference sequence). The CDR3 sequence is CASSIGGILSHNEQFF. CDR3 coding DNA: TGTGCCAGTAGTATAGGAGGGATCCTGTCCCACAATGAGCAGTTCTTC.

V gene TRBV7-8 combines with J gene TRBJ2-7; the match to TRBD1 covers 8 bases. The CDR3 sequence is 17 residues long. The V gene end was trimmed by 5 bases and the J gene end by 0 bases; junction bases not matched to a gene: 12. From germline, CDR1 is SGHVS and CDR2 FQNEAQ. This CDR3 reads CASSHYGQGPSSYEQYF. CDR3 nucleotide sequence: TGTGCCAGCAGCCACTACGGACAGGGCCCCAGCTCCTACGAGCAGTACTTC.